This TCR beta chain stems from a study of blood T cell repertoires in COVID-19. The CDR3 covers 14 residues. Germline V lookup: CDR1 KGHDR, CDR2 SFDVKD. V gave up 4 bases and J gave up 5 bases, with 14 bases separating them. Sequencing was performed with immunoSEQ multiplex PCR; in TCRdb, only in-frame clones are kept and a portion is missing. The sample contains about 280,000 clones, roughly 80% of which appear only once. Within the 2 weeks before study entry, each person in the exposed group met a COVID-19 case. This sequence was found in a man aged 35 to 55 who had been exposed to COVID-19. The gene calls are TRBV24-1 and TRBJ2-7; possible D gene TRBD2, 5 bases. Input material: PBMCs or T cells enriched from blood (not recorded which). CDR3 nucleotides: TGTGCCACCAGTGAGACGGGATATAGAAACGAGCAGTACTTC. Its translation: CATSETGYRNEQYF.